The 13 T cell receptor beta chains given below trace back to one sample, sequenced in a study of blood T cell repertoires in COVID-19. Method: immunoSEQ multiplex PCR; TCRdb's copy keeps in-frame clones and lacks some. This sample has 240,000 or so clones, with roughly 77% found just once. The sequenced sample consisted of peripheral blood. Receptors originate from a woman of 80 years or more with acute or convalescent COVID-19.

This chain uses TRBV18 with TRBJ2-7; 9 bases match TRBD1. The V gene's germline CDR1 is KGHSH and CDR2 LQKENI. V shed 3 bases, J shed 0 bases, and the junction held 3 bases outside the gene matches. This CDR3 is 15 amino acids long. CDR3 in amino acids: CASSPVTGGSYEQYF. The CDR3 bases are TGTGCCAGCTCACCTGTGACAGGGGGCTCCTACGAGCAGTACTTC.

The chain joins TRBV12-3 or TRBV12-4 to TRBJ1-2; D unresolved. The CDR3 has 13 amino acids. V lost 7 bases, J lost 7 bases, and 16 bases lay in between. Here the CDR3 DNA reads TGTGCCAGCACTTCCGGATCGGGTGGTGGCTACACCTTC. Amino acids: CASTSGSGGGYTF.

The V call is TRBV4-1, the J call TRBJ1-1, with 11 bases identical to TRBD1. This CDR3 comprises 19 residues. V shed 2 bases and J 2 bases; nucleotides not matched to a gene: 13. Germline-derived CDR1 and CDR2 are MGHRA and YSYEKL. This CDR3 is CASSQYYYRDRGSNTEAFF. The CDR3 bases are TGCGCCAGCAGCCAATACTATTACCGGGACAGGGGGTCAAACACTGAAGCTTTCTTT.

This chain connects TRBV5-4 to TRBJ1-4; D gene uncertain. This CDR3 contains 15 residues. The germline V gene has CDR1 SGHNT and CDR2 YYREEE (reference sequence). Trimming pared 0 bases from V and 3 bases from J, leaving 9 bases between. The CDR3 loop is CASSLDRASNEKLFF. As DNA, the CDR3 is TGTGCCAGCAGCTTGGACAGAGCATCTAATGAAAAACTGTTTTTT.

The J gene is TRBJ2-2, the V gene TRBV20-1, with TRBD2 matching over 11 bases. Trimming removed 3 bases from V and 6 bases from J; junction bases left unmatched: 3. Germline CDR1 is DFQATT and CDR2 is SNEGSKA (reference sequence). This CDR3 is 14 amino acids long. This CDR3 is CSASDSGRAGELFF. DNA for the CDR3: TGCAGTGCTAGTGATAGCGGGAGGGCCGGGGAGCTGTTTTTT.

CDR3 sequence: CASTLKGAWNTGELFF. CDR3 coding DNA: TGTGCCAGCACCCTAAAGGGGGCTTGGAACACCGGGGAGCTGTTTTTT. V and J are TRBV5-4 and TRBJ2-2; 7 bases are shared with TRBD1. Trimming at V came to 6 bases and at J to 1 base, leaving 9 bases not matched to a gene. The length of the CDR3 is 16 residues. Looked up from germline, CDR1 is SGHNT and CDR2 is YYREEE (reference sequence).

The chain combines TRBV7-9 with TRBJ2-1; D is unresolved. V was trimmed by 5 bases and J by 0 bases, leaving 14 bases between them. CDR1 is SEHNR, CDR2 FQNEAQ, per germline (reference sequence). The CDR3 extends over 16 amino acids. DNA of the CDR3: TGTGCCAGCAGCCCGGCCACAGCCGGCTCCTACAATGAGCAGTTCTTC. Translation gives CASSPATAGSYNEQFF.

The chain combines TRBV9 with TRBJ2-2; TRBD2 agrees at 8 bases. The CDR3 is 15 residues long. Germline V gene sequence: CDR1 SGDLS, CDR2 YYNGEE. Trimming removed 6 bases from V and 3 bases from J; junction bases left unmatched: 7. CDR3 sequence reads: CASNDLAGHTGELFF. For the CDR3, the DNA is TGTGCCAGCAACGACCTAGCGGGCCACACCGGGGAGCTGTTTTTT.

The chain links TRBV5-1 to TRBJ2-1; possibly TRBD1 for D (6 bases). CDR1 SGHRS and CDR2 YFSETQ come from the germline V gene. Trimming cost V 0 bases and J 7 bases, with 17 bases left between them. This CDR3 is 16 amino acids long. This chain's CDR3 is CASSLAFRGQRNEQFF. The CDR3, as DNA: TGCGCCAGCAGCTTGGCCTTCAGGGGCCAGCGGAATGAGCAGTTCTTC.

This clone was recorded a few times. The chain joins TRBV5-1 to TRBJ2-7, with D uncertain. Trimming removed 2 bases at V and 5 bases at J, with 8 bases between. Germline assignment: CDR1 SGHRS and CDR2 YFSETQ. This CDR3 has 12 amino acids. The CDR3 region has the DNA TGCGCCAGCAGCTTAGAGGATCACGAGCAGTACTTC. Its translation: CASSLEDHEQYF.

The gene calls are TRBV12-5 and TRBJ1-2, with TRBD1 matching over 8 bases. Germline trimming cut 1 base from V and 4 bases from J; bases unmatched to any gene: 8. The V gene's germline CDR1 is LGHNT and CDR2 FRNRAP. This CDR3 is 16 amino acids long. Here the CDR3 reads CASGLGRQGIGYGYTF. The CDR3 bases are TGTGCTAGTGGTTTGGGTCGACAGGGGATAGGCTATGGCTACACCTTC.

The CDR3 reads CASSWGRGDSPLHF. For the CDR3, the DNA is TGTGCCAGCAGTTGGGGCAGGGGTGATTCACCCCTCCACTTT. The chain combines TRBV6-5 with TRBJ1-6; D possibly corresponds to TRBD1 (6 bases). CDR3 length: 14 amino acids. From germline, CDR1 is MNHEY and CDR2 SVGAGI. Trimming took 4 bases from V and 8 from J, leaving 12 bases between them.

The CDR3 sequence: CASSEGPFNQPQHF. The DNA of the CDR3 is TGTGCCAGCAGTGAGGGGCCCTTCAATCAGCCCCAGCATTTT. This chain uses TRBV6-1 with TRBJ1-5; TRBD1 might be the D (5 bases). Deletions cut 3 bases from V and 3 bases from J, with 9 bases between. The CDR3 extends over 14 amino acids. Looked up from germline, CDR1 is MNHNS and CDR2 is SASEGT.